The 27 T cell receptor beta chains below all came from one sample that was sequenced in a study of T cell repertoires in cytomegalovirus infection. TCRdb reprocessed the reads with MiXCR, giving one entry per CDR3 protein. The sample carries some 590,000 distinct CDR3 sequences, 40% recorded once. Their target antigens are unknown. The sample was cultured PBMCs, taken from culture after CMV antigen stimulation. These receptors all come from a human donor in good health (CMV status not recorded). Some clones in this sample may be carry-over from other donors' samples.

The genes are TRBV18 and TRBJ1-3, with D perhaps TRBD1 (6 bases). The CDR3 runs 14 residues. Germline lookup yields CDR1 KGHSH and CDR2 LQKENI. With 5 bases removed from V and 2 bases from J, the gap between germline ends came to 10 bases. CDR3 amino acids: CASSGGTTGNTIYF. CDR3 nucleotides: TGTGCCAGCTCAGGGGGGACAACTGGAAACACCATATATTTT.

At least ten counts were recorded for this clonotype. The V gene is TRBV7-2, the J gene TRBJ2-1, with 13 bases fitting TRBD2. Germline CDR1 SGHTA, CDR2 FQGNSA. CDR3 size: 15 residues. V was pared by 5 bases and J by 9 bases, with 7 bases of the junction left unmatched. The CDR3 sequence is CASSPTGLAGLEQFF. The CDR3 DNA follows: TGTGCCAGCAGCCCCACGGGACTAGCGGGACTTGAGCAGTTCTTC.

Concerning this clonotype itself: A much larger clone is a single base away; this may be a read error. The chain couples TRBV28 to TRBJ2-2; no clear D. The length of the CDR3 is 12 residues. In germline, CDR1 is MDHEN, CDR2 SYDVKM. Between the trimmed V and J ends, which lost 7 bases and 2 bases, there was a span of 5 bases. CDR3 protein: CASNRNTGELFF. CDR3 DNA sequence: TGTGCCAGCAACAGAAACACCGGGGAGCTGTTTTTT.

The chain is built from TRBV6-5 and TRBJ1-1; 12 positions agree with TRBD1. Losses at the gene ends were 4 bases for V and 1 base for J; bases not matched to a gene: 7. This CDR3 spans 17 amino acids. The germline V gene encodes CDR1 MNHEY and CDR2 SVGAGI. The CDR3 is CASSSEGQGAPNTEAFF. The DNA of the CDR3 is TGTGCCAGCAGTTCCGAGGGACAGGGGGCCCCGAACACTGAAGCTTTCTTT.

The V and J genes are TRBV5-1 and TRBJ1-1; D is perhaps TRBD1 (5 bases). V shed 1 base and J shed 5 bases, with 15 bases lying between them. This CDR3 has 15 residues. CDR1 SGHRS and CDR2 YFSETQ come from the germline V gene. The CDR3 DNA is TGCGCCAGCAGCTTGCGCTCAGGTGGGGGGACTGAAGCTTTCTTT. Residues: CASSLRSGGGTEAFF. The full variable domain, with the rest looked up from reference TRBV5-1 and TRBJ1-1, is KAGVTQTPRYLIKTRGQQVTLSCSPISGHRSVSWYQQTPGQGLQFLFEYFSETQRNKGNFPGRFSGRQFSNSRSEMNVSTLELGDSALYLCASSLRSGGGTEAFFGQGTRLTVV.

The gene calls are TRBV7-2 and TRBJ2-3, with 7 bases fitting TRBD1. The CDR3 contains 13 residues. Per the germline V gene, CDR1 is SGHTA and CDR2 is FQGNSA. V lost 6 bases, J lost 4 bases, and 4 bases stayed unmatched. The CDR3 nucleotides read TGTGCCAGCAGGAACACAGGGGCAGATACGCAGTATTTT. This translates into CASRNTGADTQYF.

This rearrangement joins TRBV20-1 to TRBJ1-1, with D uncertain. Germline assignment: CDR1 DFQATT and CDR2 SNEGSKA (reference sequence). V was trimmed by 3 bases and J by 0 bases, leaving 11 bases between them. There are 14 residues in the CDR3. This CDR3 reads CSARSLRLNTEAFF. As DNA, the CDR3 is TGCAGTGCTAGGTCGCTTCGGCTGAACACTGAAGCTTTCTTT.

This clonotype was seen a few times. The V and J genes are TRBV24-1 and TRBJ2-3; perhaps TRBD1 as D (6 bases). Germline V CDR1 and CDR2: KGHDR, SFDVKD. CDR3 size: 14 residues. V lost 10 bases and J 3 bases, leaving 16 bases between the germline ends. CDR3 bases: TGTGCCACTTCCCCGGGAAGGGGGACAGATACGCAGTATTTT. Translating gives CATSPGRGTDTQYF.

This clonotype was detected a few times. The J gene is TRBJ1-5, the V gene TRBV12-3 or TRBV12-4; D call uncertain. The CDR3 length is 10 residues. V was pared by 5 bases and J by 9 bases, with 5 bases between. CDR3 amino acids: CASSPRPQHF. CDR3 DNA sequence: TGTGCCAGCAGTCCTCGGCCCCAGCATTTT.

This clonotype occurred a few times. The chain has TRBV5-4 and TRBJ2-7; 7 nucleotides match TRBD1. Germline CDR1 reads SGHNT; CDR2 reads YYREEE (reference sequence). Losses at the gene ends were 4 bases for V and 4 bases for J; bases not matched to a gene: 11. The CDR3 is made up of 15 amino acids. Here the CDR3 reads CASSASPGQSYEQYF. The CDR3 bases are TGTGCCAGCAGCGCCTCTCCGGGACAGTCGTACGAGCAGTACTTC.

In this sample, this clonotype turned up a few times. This chain connects TRBV7-9 to TRBJ2-2; D is uncertain. Germline CDR1 reads SEHNR; CDR2 reads FQNEAQ (reference sequence). V lost 8 bases to trimming and J lost 10 bases, with 11 bases between them. The CDR3 loop spans 11 amino acids. The CDR3, as DNA: TGTGCCAGCGCGAGCTACGAGGAGCTGTTTTTT. It is translated as CASASYEELFF.

This clonotype has a handful of counts. The chain combines TRBV7-2 with TRBJ1-6; D remains ambiguous. The CDR3 consists of 15 residues. Germline V CDR1 and CDR2: SGHTA, FQGNSA. Deletions cut 0 bases from V and 7 bases from J, with 10 bases between. CDR3 residues: CASSLAAPGNSPLHF. CDR3 nucleotide sequence: TGTGCCAGCAGCTTAGCCGCCCCGGGGAATTCACCCCTCCACTTT.

This clonotype was detected many times. The rearrangement joins TRBV15 to TRBJ2-3; D possibly matches TRBD1 or TRBD2 (5 bases each). The germline V gene encodes CDR1 LNHNV and CDR2 YYDKDF (reference sequence). The CDR3 is 18 amino acids. With 1 base removed from V and 2 bases from J, the gap between germline ends came to 19 bases. CDR3 DNA sequence: TGTGCCACCAGCAGAGGGGGGACCGGGACCCCCTTCACAGATACGCAGTATTTT. It yields the protein CATSRGGTGTPFTDTQYF.

This clonotype has only a few counts. V gene TRBV7-2 combines with J gene TRBJ1-6; TRBD1 agrees at 7 bases. From germline, CDR1 is SGHTA and CDR2 FQGNSA. V lost 0 bases, J lost 7 bases, and 6 bases stayed unmatched. CDR3 length equals 16 residues. This CDR3 reads CASSLAAGQKNSPLHF. As DNA, the CDR3 is TGTGCCAGCAGCTTAGCGGCGGGACAGAAAAATTCACCCCTCCACTTT.

This chain uses TRBV7-9 with TRBJ1-1, with D perhaps TRBD1 (6 bases). Trimming removed 3 bases from V and 8 bases from J, with 7 bases in between. Germline-derived CDR1 and CDR2 are SEHNR and FQNEAQ (reference sequence). The CDR3 extends over 11 amino acids. CDR3 sequence reads: CASSFTGEAFF. The CDR3 DNA is TGTGCCAGCAGCTTCACAGGGGAAGCTTTCTTT.

The J gene is TRBJ2-7, the V gene TRBV3-1, with 7 bases aligning to TRBD2. CDR1 is LGHDT, CDR2 YNNKEL, per germline (reference sequence). The CDR3 spans 14 residues. Unmatched junction bases numbered 4, after V lost 3 bases and J lost 2 bases. CDR3 sequence reads: CASSQTGTTYEQYF. For the CDR3, the DNA is TGTGCCAGCAGCCAGACCGGGACTACCTACGAGCAGTACTTC.

The chain employs TRBV6-4 and TRBJ2-1; D remains ambiguous. The CDR3 is 13 residues long. Per the germline V gene, CDR1 is MRHNA and CDR2 is SNTAGT. The V end lost 2 bases, the J end lost 3 bases, and 5 bases lay between the germline ends. The DNA for the CDR3 is TGTGCCAGCAGTGACGAGAGCTACAATGAGCAGTTCTTC. Residues: CASSDESYNEQFF.

The J gene is TRBJ2-3, the V gene TRBV6-2 or TRBV6-3, with D unresolved. The V end was cut by 5 bases, the J end by 6 bases, with 6 bases between. The CDR3 spans 11 residues. In germline, CDR1 is MNHEY, CDR2 SVGEGT. CDR3 nucleotides: TGTGCCAGCAGTGTGATGGATACGCAGTATTTT. Amino acid sequence: CASSVMDTQYF.

This clonotype was recorded a few times. The chain is built from TRBV11-2 and TRBJ2-2, with 7 nucleotides matching TRBD2. The CDR3 contains 16 residues. CDR1 is SGHAT and CDR2 is FQNNGV in the germline V gene. With 2 bases clipped from V and 3 bases from J, the junction kept 6 bases outside the gene matches. CDR3 loop: CASSLKAGVYTGELFF. As DNA, the CDR3 is TGTGCCAGCAGCTTAAAGGCGGGAGTTTACACCGGGGAGCTGTTTTTT.

This clonotype appeared many times. CDR3 sequence: CASRGSGGYEQYF. CDR3 DNA: TGTGCCAGCAGAGGGAGTGGGGGCTACGAGCAGTACTTC. The chain combines TRBV7-2 with TRBJ2-7, with D tentatively TRBD1 or TRBD2 (5 bases each). V lost 6 bases and J lost 3, with 12 bases in between. Germline V gene sequence: CDR1 SGHTA, CDR2 FQGNSA. The CDR3 sequence is 13 residues long. Complete variable domain (other parts from reference TRBV7-2 and TRBJ2-7): GAGVSQSPSNKVTEKGKDVELRCDPISGHTALYWYRQSLGQGLEFLIYFQGNSAPDKSGLPSDRFSAERTGGSVSTLTIQRTQQEDSAVYLCASRGSGGYEQYFGPGTRLTVT.

In its sample, this clonotype was seen a few times. The V and J genes are TRBV7-6 and TRBJ2-7; maybe TRBD1 (6 bases). CDR1 and CDR2 (germline): SGHVS, FNYEAQ. This CDR3 has 16 amino acids. V lost 1 base, J lost 2 bases, and 15 bases lay in between. DNA of the CDR3: TGTGCCAGCAGCTTAGAGGTAGGGGGTAAGACCTACGAGCAGTACTTC. It translates to CASSLEVGGKTYEQYF.

The chain employs TRBV7-6 and TRBJ2-5; 9 bases align to TRBD2. CDR3 length equals 16 residues. CDR1 is SGHVS, CDR2 FNYEAQ, per germline. The junction had 12 bases not matched to a gene; V was cut back by 5 bases and J by 5 bases. The CDR3 region has the DNA TGTGCCAGCAGCGAAGGGACTAGCTGGTCTAAGGAGACCCAGTACTTC. Protein: CASSEGTSWSKETQYF.

V usage is TRBV10-3 and J usage is TRBJ1-2; D gene uncertain. The CDR3 totals 14 residues. V was shortened by 0 bases and J by 4 bases, with 9 bases between the two germline ends. Germline CDR1 reads ENHRY; CDR2 reads SYGVKD. The DNA for the CDR3 is TGTGCCATCAGTGAGTCTGCGACGGCCTATGGCTACACCTTC. Translating gives CAISESATAYGYTF.

The V gene is TRBV7-2, the J gene TRBJ2-5; the D is unclear. The germline V gene has CDR1 SGHTA and CDR2 FQGNSA. The CDR3 spans 12 residues. V gave up 5 bases and J gave up 7 bases, with 11 bases separating them. CDR3 loop: CASSRDTGTQYF. In nucleotides, the CDR3 is TGTGCCAGCAGCCGCGACACGGGGACCCAGTACTTC.

This sequence joins TRBV6-6 and TRBJ1-3; D remains ambiguous. The germline V and J ends were trimmed by 5 bases and 4 bases, with 12 bases remaining between them. The germline CDR1 and CDR2 sequences are MNHNY and SVGAGI (reference sequence). This CDR3 has 14 amino acids. This CDR3 is CASSPPGVGNTIYF. The DNA of the CDR3 is TGTGCCAGCAGTCCCCCGGGCGTCGGAAACACCATATATTTT.

The chain recombines TRBV6-1 with TRBJ2-2, with D perhaps being TRBD1 or TRBD2 (5 bases each). The CDR3 sequence is 13 residues long. The germline V and J ends were trimmed by 8 bases and 6 bases, with 13 bases remaining between them. The germline gives CDR1 MNHNS, CDR2 SASEGT. The CDR3 spells CASARGPPGELFF. The CDR3 DNA reads as TGTGCCAGCGCGAGGGGCCCTCCCGGGGAGCTGTTTTTT.

V usage is TRBV20-1 and J usage is TRBJ1-1, with 7 bases fitting TRBD1. Germline V gene lookup returns CDR1 DFQATT and CDR2 SNEGSKA (reference sequence). The CDR3 extends over 15 amino acids. V shed 1 base and J 9 bases; nucleotides not matched to a gene: 14. This chain's CDR3 is CSARVPGQTGGKAFF. CDR3 DNA sequence: TGCAGTGCTAGAGTGCCGGGACAGACTGGGGGGAAAGCTTTCTTT.